The 9 T cell receptor beta chains below were found in one sample sequenced in a study of OX40 agonist ivuxolimab in advanced cancers. The method was immunoSEQ multiplex PCR; TCRdb's version includes in-frame clones alone and lacks a portion of them. The sample includes roughly 65,000 clones, roughly 80% of them seen just once. Source: CD4+ or CD8+ T cells sorted from blood, taken in a trial of the OX40 agonist ivuxolimab. The source is an adult with an advanced solid tumor such as melanoma, head and neck, liver or kidney cancer.

The J gene is TRBJ2-4, the V gene TRBV5-6; 9 bases are shared with TRBD1. Germline V lookup: CDR1 SGHDT, CDR2 YYEEEE. This CDR3 region has 15 residues. Trimming removed 5 bases from V and 8 bases from J; junction bases left unmatched: 11. The CDR3 bases are TGTGCCAGCAGGGATAGTGGGACAGGGAGGGACATTCAGTACTTC. This sequence encodes CASRDSGTGRDIQYF.

This chain joins TRBV7-2 and TRBJ1-3; D gene unclear. The V gene lost 4 bases and the J gene lost 0 bases, with 16 bases spanning the gap. This CDR3 region has 17 residues. Germline V lookup: CDR1 SGHTA, CDR2 FQGNSA. The DNA for the CDR3 is TGTGCCAGCAGCTCCCTCCCGCCAGGTGTCTCTGGAAACACCATATATTTT. Its translation is CASSSLPPGVSGNTIYF.

J is TRBJ1-4 and V is TRBV19; 8 nucleotides match TRBD1. V shed 6 bases and J 7 bases; nucleotides not matched to a gene: 10. Germline V CDR1 and CDR2: LNHDA, SQIVND (reference sequence). The CDR3 covers 15 residues. CDR3 sequence reads: CASSVMGTGLEKLFF. The CDR3 DNA is TGTGCCAGTAGCGTGATGGGGACAGGCCTTGAAAAACTGTTTTTT.

The CDR3 coding sequence is TGCGCCAGCAGCCTAAGACAGGTACACCGCCCTGAGTTCACTGAAGCTTTCTTT. Protein: CASSLRQVHRPEFTEAFF. The chain recombines TRBV5-1 with TRBJ1-1, with D possibly matching TRBD1 (6 bases). The length of the CDR3 is 18 residues. Trimming left V 4 bases short and J 4 bases short, with 26 bases between. Germline V gives CDR1 SGHRS, CDR2 YFSETQ.

The chain links TRBV19 to TRBJ1-2; D is uncertain. Per the germline V gene, CDR1 is LNHDA and CDR2 is SQIVND (reference sequence). This CDR3 region has 12 residues. Trimming stripped 7 bases from V and 6 bases from J, with 12 bases between. CDR3 sequence (DNA): TGTGCCAGTAACCCTCGGGCGGATGGCTACACCTTC. As protein: CASNPRADGYTF.

This clone was observed a few times. The gene calls are TRBV30 and TRBJ1-2; 7 nucleotides agree with TRBD1. V lost 3 bases, J lost 4 bases, and 14 bases stayed unmatched. The CDR3 sequence is 16 residues long. In germline, CDR1 is GTSNPN, CDR2 SVGIG (reference sequence). CDR3 DNA: TGTGCCTGGAGACCAACCGGGACAGTATCCCTCTATGGCTACACCTTC. It translates to CAWRPTGTVSLYGYTF.

This clone occurred a few times. V gene TRBV6-1 combines with J gene TRBJ2-1; D gene unclear. The CDR3 runs to 16 residues. The V and J ends lost 2 bases and 8 bases respectively, with 19 bases between them. CDR1 is MNHNS and CDR2 is SASEGT in the germline V gene. The DNA for the CDR3 is TGTGCCAGCAGTGAACTTCATAGGCAGGCCAGACATGAGCAGTTCTTC. Its protein is CASSELHRQARHEQFF.

In this sample, this clone turned up once. This chain's CDR3 is CASSFTPTGETEGYTF. The CDR3, as DNA: TGCGCCAGCAGCTTTACGCCGACAGGGGAGACCGAAGGCTACACCTTC. The chain links TRBV5-1 to TRBJ1-2; 8 bases align to TRBD1. V dropped 2 bases and J dropped 8; count of bases not matched to a gene: 14. The CDR3 runs to 16 residues. CDR1 is SGHRS, CDR2 YFSETQ, per germline. The whole variable domain, remainder taken from reference TRBV5-1 and TRBJ1-2, is KAGVTQTPRYLIKTRGQQVTLSCSPISGHRSVSWYQQTPGQGLQFLFEYFSETQRNKGNFPGRFSGRQFSNSRSEMNVSTLELGDSALYLCASSFTPTGETEGYTFGSGTRLTVV.

CDR3 nucleotides: TGTGCCAGCAGCCGGACGGTTGAGGGCTCTCGGGAGACCCAGTACTTC. Translating it yields CASSRTVEGSRETQYF. This rearrangement joins TRBV7-9 to TRBJ2-5, with TRBD2 as a possible D gene (5 bases). V was clipped by 5 bases and J by 5 bases, with 21 bases between them. Germline assignment: CDR1 SEHNR and CDR2 FQNEAQ (reference sequence). This CDR3 comprises 16 residues.